This paragraph reports one T cell receptor (beta chain). What it recognizes is unknown. The PCR employed 60 Vbeta primers together with 13 Jbeta primers. Only in-frame clones appear in the TCRdb table, and some are missing; sequencing was by immunoSEQ multiplex PCR. Of about 82,000 clones listed, 70% to 75% are singletons. V shed 3 bases, J shed 5 bases, and the junction held 6 bases outside the gene matches. The CDR3 sequence is 14 residues long. Germline CDR1 reads MDHEN; CDR2 reads SYDVKM. The data are from a study of cytomegalovirus exposure and HLA in healthy donors. Study context: Among 150 million to 200 million T cells, an earlier analysis found 95 million to 140 million unique TCR beta sequences.

General study findings and limits: Rarity held for most TCR sequences, but there were some public TCRs that occurred in many donors. The authors assumed roughly uniform sequencing depth across donors for presence/absence analyses. Cytomegalovirus-associated TCR beta chains were listed, numbering 150 to 200.

The sequence was obtained from a woman between 45 and 65 years old in good health and CMV-seropositive. Sequenced material: PBMCs. The rearrangement links TRBV28 to TRBJ2-5, with 7 positions matching TRBD2. The DNA of the CDR3 is TGTGCCAGCAGTTTCGAGGGAGGGAGGGAGACCCAGTACTTC. Encoded protein: CASSFEGGRETQYF. Using reference TRBV28 and TRBJ2-5 for the parts outside the CDR3, the full variable domain is DVKVTQSSRYLVKRTGEKVFLECVQDMDHENMFWYRQDPGLGLRLIYFSYDVKMKEKGDIPEGYSVSREKKERFSLILESASTNQTSMYLCASSFEGGRETQYFGPGTRLLVL.